This passage covers 13 T cell receptor beta chains from one sample sequenced in a study of persistence of HIV-infected CD4 T cells. Antigens of these TCRs are unknown. The stimulus was an HIV-1 Gag 15-mer peptide pool, about 1.1 ug/peptide/mL. CD40L-negative CD69-negative CD45RO-high memory CD4+ T cells were sorted as populations depleted of antigen-responding cells. Sequencing used immunoSEQ version 4 in survey mode. The table came from immunoSEQ multiplex PCR; TCRdb's copy has only in-frame clones and leaves some out. The profile covers about 36,000 clones, with 85% to 90% appearing a single time and 5.4% taken by the ten largest. Sample: cultured CD4+ T cells from PBMCs, taken from a patient who received antiretroviral therapy. Every receptor here comes from an adult with HIV. The donor label of this sample is uncertain.

This clone was seen once. The CDR3 DNA follows: TGTGCCAGCAAGGGACAAGCGAACACCGGGGAGCTGTTTTTT. Translation: CASKGQANTGELFF. The rearrangement joins TRBV2 to TRBJ2-2, with D perhaps matching TRBD1 (6 bases). The germline V gene encodes CDR1 SNHLY and CDR2 FYNNEI. This CDR3 region has 14 residues. Between the trimmed V and J ends, which lost 7 bases and 0 bases, there was a span of 9 bases.

The chain joins TRBV21-1 to TRBJ1-1. TRBV21-1 is a documented pseudogene. The CDR3 has 16 residues. CDR3 loop: CASSKVGDGMNTEAFF. CDR3 coding DNA: TGTGCCAGCAGCAAAGTGGGGGACGGAATGAACACTGAAGCTTTCTTT.

This chain joins TRBV20-1 and TRBJ1-4; D gene ambiguous. The CDR3 is 14 amino acids. V gave up 3 bases and J gave up 4 bases, with 12 bases separating them. Germline V gene lookup returns CDR1 DFQATT and CDR2 SNEGSKA (reference sequence). The CDR3 DNA follows: TGCAGTGCTAGTTCTGCCCAGAATAATGAAAAACTGTTTTTT. It specifies CSASSAQNNEKLFF.

The rearrangement uses TRBV10-3 and TRBJ2-3, with 9 bases identical to TRBD1. This CDR3 has 14 amino acids. Germline CDR1 and CDR2: ENHRY and SYGVKD. V lost 6 bases and J lost 2; bases outside the gene matches: 3. The CDR3 protein is CAIRTGGPTDTQYF. The CDR3 DNA is TGTGCCATCAGGACAGGGGGGCCCACAGATACGCAGTATTTT.

V and J are TRBV7-2 and TRBJ1-2; 10 nucleotides line up with TRBD1. Germline V gene sequence: CDR1 SGHTA, CDR2 FQGNSA. The CDR3 has 17 amino acids. V shed 0 bases, J shed 4 bases, and the junction held 8 bases outside the gene matches. CDR3 nucleotides: TGTGCCAGCAGCTTAGCAACAACGGGACAGGGGAGCTATGGCTACACCTTC. Translated, it gives CASSLATTGQGSYGYTF.

This chain links TRBV5-1 with TRBJ2-5; 7 bases are a match to TRBD1. Trimming took 4 bases from V and 3 from J; bases not matched to a gene: 6. CDR1 is SGHRS and CDR2 is YFSETQ in the germline V gene. This CDR3 is 14 amino acids long. Here the CDR3 DNA reads TGCGCCAGCAGCCCGGGGACAGTAGAAGAGACCCAGTACTTC. This codes for CASSPGTVEETQYF.

The chain combines TRBV18 with TRBJ2-7; no firm D call. V lost 8 bases and J lost 4, with 9 bases in between. The CDR3 is 11 amino acids. Per germline, CDR1 KGHSH and CDR2 LQKENI. CDR3 in DNA: TGTGCCAGCCGTGATACATACGAGCAGTACTTC. This translates into CASRDTYEQYF.

The J gene is TRBJ2-3, the V gene TRBV7-2; 12 bases are shared with TRBD1. Germline CDR1 and CDR2: SGHTA and FQGNSA. Trimming at V came to 5 bases and at J to 4 bases, leaving 10 bases not matched to a gene. This CDR3 has 17 amino acids. CDR3 protein: CASSPRGGQGAADTQYF. The CDR3 nucleotides read TGTGCCAGCAGCCCGAGGGGGGGACAGGGGGCTGCAGATACGCAGTATTTT. The full variable domain, completed using reference TRBV7-2 and TRBJ2-3, is GAGVSQSPSNKVTEKGKDVELRCDPISGHTALYWYRQSLGQGLEFLIYFQGNSAPDKSGLPSDRFSAERTGGSVSTLTIQRTQQEDSAVYLCASSPRGGQGAADTQYFGPGTRLTVL.

This sequence joins TRBV6-5 and TRBJ2-7, with D perhaps TRBD1 (5 bases). The CDR3 loop spans 14 amino acids. Germline V CDR1 and CDR2: MNHEY, SVGAGI. V was shortened by 6 bases and J by 0 bases, with 12 bases between the two germline ends. Here the CDR3 DNA reads TGTGCCAGCAGACTAAACAGGAACTCCTACGAGCAGTACTTC. Its translation is CASRLNRNSYEQYF.

V and J are TRBV7-3 and TRBJ2-3, with 10 bases that match TRBD2. V lost 5 bases to trimming and J lost 1 base; unmatched junction nucleotides: 6. CDR1 and CDR2 (germline): SGHTA, FQGTGA. There are 16 residues in the CDR3. DNA of the CDR3: TGTGCCAGCAGCCAAGGACTAGCGGAGGGCACAGATACGCAGTATTTT. Protein sequence: CASSQGLAEGTDTQYF.

J is TRBJ2-3 and V is TRBV10-2, with 10 bases aligning to TRBD2. V lost 0 bases and J lost 2; bases outside the gene matches: 2. Germline lookup yields CDR1 WSHSY and CDR2 SAAADI. The length of the CDR3 is 16 residues. CDR3 residues: CASSESSGGTTDTQYF. The CDR3 DNA is TGCGCCAGCAGTGAGTCTAGCGGGGGGACCACAGATACGCAGTATTTT.

V and J are TRBV5-1 and TRBJ1-5; D possibly corresponds to TRBD1 (5 bases). The V and J ends lost 4 bases and 2 bases respectively, with 16 bases between them. The germline gives CDR1 SGHRS, CDR2 YFSETQ. CDR3 length equals 16 residues. CDR3 DNA: TGCGCCAGCAGCCCCAGTGGGACCCTGGGCAATCAGCCCCAGCATTTT. This translates into CASSPSGTLGNQPQHF.

This rearrangement joins TRBV7-7 to TRBJ2-2, with 10 positions matching TRBD2. The V segment lost 2 bases and the J segment 6 bases; nucleotides outside the gene matches: 3. The CDR3 totals 15 residues. The germline V gene encodes CDR1 SSHAT and CDR2 FNYEAQ (reference sequence). Here the CDR3 reads CASSLSGGDAGELFF. The CDR3, as DNA: TGTGCCAGCAGCTTAAGCGGGGGGGACGCCGGGGAGCTGTTTTTT.